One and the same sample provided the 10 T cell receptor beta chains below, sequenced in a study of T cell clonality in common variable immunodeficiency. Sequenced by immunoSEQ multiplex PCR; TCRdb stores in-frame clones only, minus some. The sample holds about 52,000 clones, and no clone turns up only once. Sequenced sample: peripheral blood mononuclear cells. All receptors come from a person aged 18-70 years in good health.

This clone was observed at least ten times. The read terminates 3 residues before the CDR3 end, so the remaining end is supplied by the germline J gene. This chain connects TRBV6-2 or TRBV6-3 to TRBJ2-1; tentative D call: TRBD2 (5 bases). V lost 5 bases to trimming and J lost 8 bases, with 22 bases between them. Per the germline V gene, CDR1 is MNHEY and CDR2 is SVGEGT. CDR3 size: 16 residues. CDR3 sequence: CASSGPAGLLLDEQFF. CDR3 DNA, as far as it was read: TGTGCCAGCAGTGGCCCGGCGGGCCTTCTTTTGGATGAG.

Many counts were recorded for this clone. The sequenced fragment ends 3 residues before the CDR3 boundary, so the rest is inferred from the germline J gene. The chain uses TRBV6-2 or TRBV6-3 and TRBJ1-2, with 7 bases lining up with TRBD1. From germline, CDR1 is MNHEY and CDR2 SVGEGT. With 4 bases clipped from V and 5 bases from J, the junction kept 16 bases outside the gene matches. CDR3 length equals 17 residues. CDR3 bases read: TGTGCCAGCAGTTCGACAGGAGGGGGACAGAGACTTTATGGC. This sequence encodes CASSSTGGGQRLYG. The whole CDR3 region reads CASSSTGGGQRLYGYTF.

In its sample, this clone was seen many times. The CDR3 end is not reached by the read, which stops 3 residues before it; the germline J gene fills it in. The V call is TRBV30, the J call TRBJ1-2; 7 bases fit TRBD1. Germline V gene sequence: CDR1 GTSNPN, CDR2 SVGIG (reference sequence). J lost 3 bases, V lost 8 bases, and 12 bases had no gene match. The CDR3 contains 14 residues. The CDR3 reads CAGSQGNLDYGYTF. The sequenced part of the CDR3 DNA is TGTGCCGGGTCACAGGGGAATTTAGACTATGGC.

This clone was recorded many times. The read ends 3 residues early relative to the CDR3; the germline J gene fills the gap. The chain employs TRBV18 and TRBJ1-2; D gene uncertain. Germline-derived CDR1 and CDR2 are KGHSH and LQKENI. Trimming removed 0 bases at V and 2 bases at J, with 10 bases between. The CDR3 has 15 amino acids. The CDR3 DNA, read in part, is TGTGCCAGCTCACCACCGGTGAATAGAAACTATGGC. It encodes CASSPPVNRNYG. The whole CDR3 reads CASSPPVNRNYGYTF.

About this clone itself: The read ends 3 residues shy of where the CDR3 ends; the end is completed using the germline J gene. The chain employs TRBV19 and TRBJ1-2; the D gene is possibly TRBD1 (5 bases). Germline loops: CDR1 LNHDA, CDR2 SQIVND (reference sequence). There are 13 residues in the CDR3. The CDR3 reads CASQGESEDTYTF. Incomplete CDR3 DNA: TGTGCCAGTCAGGGAGAGTCTGAGGATACC.

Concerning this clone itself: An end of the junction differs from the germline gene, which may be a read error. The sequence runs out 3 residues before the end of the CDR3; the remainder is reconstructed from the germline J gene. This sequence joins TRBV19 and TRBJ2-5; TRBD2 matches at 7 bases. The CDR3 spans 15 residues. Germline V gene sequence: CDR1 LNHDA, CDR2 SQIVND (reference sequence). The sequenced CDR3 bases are TGTGTCAGTAGTTTTTTTGGGGGGGGGTTAGAGACC. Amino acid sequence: CVSSFFGGGLET. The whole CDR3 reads CVSSFFGGGLETQYF.

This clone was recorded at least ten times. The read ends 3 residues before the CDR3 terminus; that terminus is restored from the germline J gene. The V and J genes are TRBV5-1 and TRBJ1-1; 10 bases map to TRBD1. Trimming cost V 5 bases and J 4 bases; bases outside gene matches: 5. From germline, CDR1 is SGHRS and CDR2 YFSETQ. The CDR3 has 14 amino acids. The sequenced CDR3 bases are TGCGCCAGCAGAAGACAGGGGGCGGTCACTGAA. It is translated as CASRRQGAVTE. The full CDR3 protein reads CASRRQGAVTEAFF.

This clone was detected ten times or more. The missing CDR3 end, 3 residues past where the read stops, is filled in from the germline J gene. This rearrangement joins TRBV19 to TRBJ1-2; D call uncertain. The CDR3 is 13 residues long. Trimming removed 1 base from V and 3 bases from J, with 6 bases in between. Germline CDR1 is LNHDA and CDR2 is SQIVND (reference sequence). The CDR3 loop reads CASSIGVDYGYTF. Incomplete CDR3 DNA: TGTGCCAGTAGTATAGGCGTGGACTATGGC.

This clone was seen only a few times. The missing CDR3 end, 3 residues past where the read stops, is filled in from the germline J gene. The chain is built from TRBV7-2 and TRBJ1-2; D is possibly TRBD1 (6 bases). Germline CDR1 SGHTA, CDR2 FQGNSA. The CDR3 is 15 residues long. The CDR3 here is CASSPKGGGPYDYTF. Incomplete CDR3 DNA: TGTGCCAGCAGCCCCAAAGGTGGGGGCCCCTACGAC.

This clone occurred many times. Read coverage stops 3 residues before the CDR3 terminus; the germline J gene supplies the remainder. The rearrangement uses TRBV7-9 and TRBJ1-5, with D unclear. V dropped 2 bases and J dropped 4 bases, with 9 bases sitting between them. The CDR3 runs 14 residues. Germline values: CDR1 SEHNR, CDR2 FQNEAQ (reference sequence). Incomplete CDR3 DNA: TGTGCCAGCAGCTTAAGAGGCGGGAATCAGCCC. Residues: CASSLRGGNQP. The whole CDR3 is CASSLRGGNQPQHF.